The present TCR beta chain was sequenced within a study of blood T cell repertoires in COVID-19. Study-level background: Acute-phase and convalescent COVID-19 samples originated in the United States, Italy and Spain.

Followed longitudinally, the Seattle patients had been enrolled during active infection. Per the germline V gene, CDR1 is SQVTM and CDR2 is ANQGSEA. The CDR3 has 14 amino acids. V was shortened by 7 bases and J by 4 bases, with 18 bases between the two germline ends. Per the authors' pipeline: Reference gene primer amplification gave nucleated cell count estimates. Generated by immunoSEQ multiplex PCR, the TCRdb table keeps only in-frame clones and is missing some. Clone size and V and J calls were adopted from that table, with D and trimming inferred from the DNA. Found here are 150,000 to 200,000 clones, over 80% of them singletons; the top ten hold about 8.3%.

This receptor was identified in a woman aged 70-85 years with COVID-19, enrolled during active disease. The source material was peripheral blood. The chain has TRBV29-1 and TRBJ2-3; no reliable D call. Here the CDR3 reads CSGGIAVFADTQYF. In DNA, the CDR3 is TGCAGCGGCGGAATAGCAGTCTTCGCAGATACGCAGTATTTT.